The present T cell receptor (beta chain) was sequenced within a study of blood T cell repertoires in COVID-19 (dated by TCRdb to 2018 to 2020). With regard to the full study: Samples covering the acute and convalescent phases of COVID-19 were provided by collaborators in the United States, Italy and Spain. Samples came from the ongoing ImmuneRACE study (first 160 participants) plus 1,254 subjects from 6 global collaborators. The repertoires were made available in a free public database intended to serve as a resource for research on the immune response to SARS-CoV-2. The material from the prospective study consisted of cDNA or gDNA derived from T cells, B-cell-depleted T cells, or PBMCs. The dataset comprised deeply sampled blood TCRbeta repertoires from subjects exposed to, actively infected with, or recovered from COVID-19. Where available, HLA class I and class II types were taken from metadata supplied by the sample provider and were not determined by assay-based typing. Sample metadata almost always included a de-identified subject ID, COVID-19 status, age in years and sex.

General conclusions and limits of the study: Clinical and demographic metadata were provided uncurated, with the amount varying by source and participant.

Comment on this clone: Its antigen specificity is not known. No per-base quality is available; no much larger clone lies one base away.

Whole blood was collected in K2EDTA tubes by collaborating institutions according to the institutions' own protocols. Collaborator samples were shipped for TCRbeta analysis as frozen whole blood, isolated PBMCs, or DNA extracted from either sample type. The immunoSEQ Assay, a bias-controlled multiplex PCR, was used to amplify TCRbeta CDR3 regions from genomic DNA. As for how the authors treated the data: The number of nucleated cells in each sample was estimated by amplification of reference gene primers within the assay. To quantify the absolute abundance of each unique TCRbeta CDR3 rearrangement, sequence reads were collapsed and filtered. For each sample, productive Simpson clonality was calculated by taking the square root of Simpson's diversity index across productive rearrangements. TCRdb took this table from immuneACCESS and kept in-frame rearrangements with V and J called. Such tables lack part of the clones; where checked against another copy, unresolved V genes explain under half of the gap, and the rest is unexplained. The DNA gave D and trimming, while V, J and clone size come from that table. A total of around 200,000 clones appear in this sample, around 82% of them only once. The top ten clones comprise about 5.5% of the sample.

The sequenced sample consisted of peripheral blood. The sequence was obtained from a woman between 65 and 79 years old with acute or convalescent COVID-19.

This receptor carries the CDR3 CATNTVMSGYTF. At the DNA level, the sequence is TGTGCCACCAACACCGTAATGTCTGGCTACACCTTC. The chain uses TRBV28 and TRBJ1-2; the D gene is not confidently resolved. Including the terminal cysteine and phenylalanine, the CDR3 comprises 12 residues. Only the CDR3 part of the read is kept: 36 bases, read in frame from the first base. The germline V gene supplies CDR1 MDHEN and CDR2 SYDVKM. Cut back by 10 bases and 7 bases, the V and J ends lie 16 bases apart.